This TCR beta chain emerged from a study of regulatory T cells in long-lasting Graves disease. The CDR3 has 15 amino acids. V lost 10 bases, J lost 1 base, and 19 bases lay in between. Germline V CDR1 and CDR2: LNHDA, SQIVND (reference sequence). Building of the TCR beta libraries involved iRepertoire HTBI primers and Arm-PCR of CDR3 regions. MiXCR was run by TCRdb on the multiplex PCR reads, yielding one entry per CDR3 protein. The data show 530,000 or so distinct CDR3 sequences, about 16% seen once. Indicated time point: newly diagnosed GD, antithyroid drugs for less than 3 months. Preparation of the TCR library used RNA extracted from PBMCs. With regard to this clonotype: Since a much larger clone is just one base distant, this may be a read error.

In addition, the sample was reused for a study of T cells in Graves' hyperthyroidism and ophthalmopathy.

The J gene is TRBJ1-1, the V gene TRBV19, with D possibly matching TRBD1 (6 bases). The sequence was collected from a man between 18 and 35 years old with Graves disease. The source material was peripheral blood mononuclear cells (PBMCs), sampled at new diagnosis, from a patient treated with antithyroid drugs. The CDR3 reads CANKGSGTSNTEAFF. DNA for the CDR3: TGTGCCAATAAAGGGAGCGGGACATCGAACACTGAAGCTTTCTTT.